This T cell receptor beta chain stems from a study of blood T cell repertoires in COVID-19. Study processing details: Cell counts per sample came from amplifying reference gene primers. Repertoires were generated with immunoSEQ multiplex PCR, while TCRdb's copy carries only in-frame clones and drops some. Clonal size and the V and J genes are those of that table, whereas D and trimming came from the DNA. The sample includes roughly 310,000 clones, roughly 90% of them seen just once. The ends were cut back, 2 bases at V and 3 bases at J, with 13 bases in the middle. This CDR3 has 15 amino acids. Germline CDR1 reads MNHEY; CDR2 reads SMNVEV (reference sequence).

The sequenced material came from peripheral blood. The sequence was obtained from a woman under 40 with COVID-19, enrolled during active disease. V and J are TRBV27 and TRBJ2-5, with a weak D call TRBD2 (5 bases). CDR3 DNA sequence: TGTGCCAGCAGTTTAGATCCCAGCGGAAAAGAGACCCAGTACTTC. Protein product: CASSLDPSGKETQYF.